Given below is one T cell receptor beta chain in context. No antigen is known for it. TCRdb re-derived calls from the 5' RACE reads in MiXCR, one entry per CDR3 protein. Here the sample spans roughly 200,000 distinct CDR3 sequences, roughly a fifth being singletons. The CDR3 has 16 amino acids. CDR1 and CDR2 from the germline V gene are PRHDT and FYEKMQ (reference sequence). V lost 3 bases and J lost 5; bases outside the gene matches: 8. The data were taken from a study of T-cell memory formation after mild COVID-19. Regarding the study as a whole: Day 15 to 85 contractors were CD4/CD8 balanced; later expanders leaned CD4+.

The TCR comes from an adult woman who had mild COVID-19 (a few samples of this study predate the infection). Cell type and time point are not known. V gene TRBV13 combines with J gene TRBJ2-3, with 10 bases that match TRBD1. Sequenced input: PBMCs or a T cell subset sorted from them (not recorded which). The CDR3 DNA follows: TGTGCCAGCAGCTTCAAAGGGACAGGGGCGGGAGATACGCAGTATTTT. As protein: CASSFKGTGAGDTQYF.